The clone carrying this T cell receptor beta chain turned up a few times. What it binds is unknown. Germline V gene sequence: CDR1 KGHDR, CDR2 SFDVKD. Trimming cost V 3 bases and J 2 bases, with 3 bases left between them. CDR3 length: 12 residues. These data belong to a study of post-analysis software for immune sequencing data. Study-wide points: Among roughly 5 TRBV segments more frequent in patients than controls were TRBV5-6, TRBV5-1 and TRBV20-1.

Included in the TCR beta cDNA libraries were unique molecular identifiers. From the PCR reads, TCRdb called clonotypes with MiXCR, one entry per CDR3 protein. This sample has 450,000 to 650,000 distinct CDR3 sequences; around 44% occur once, and the top ten carry approximately 1.7%. The sequenced material came from blood. The TCR comes from a girl aged 10 to 17 with multiple sclerosis. J is TRBJ1-2 and V is TRBV24-1, with D unclear. CDR3 bases: TGTGCCACCAGTGATCGGAACTATGGCTACACCTTC. Its protein is CATSDRNYGYTF.